This paragraph reports one T cell receptor beta chain. The data belong to a study of blood T cell repertoires in COVID-19. The germline gives CDR1 MNHEY, CDR2 SVGAGI. This CDR3 has 15 residues. V gave up 2 bases and J gave up 4 bases, with 15 bases separating them. Study processing details: Nucleated cell number was recorded as an estimate derived from reference gene primer amplification. Profiling relied on immunoSEQ multiplex PCR, and the TCRdb table lists in-frame clones only, not all of them. The V and J calls and clone size were taken over from that table, and D and trimming were inferred from the DNA. The table includes about 140,000 clones, 84% detected once. Recruitment covered about two dozen US areas and drew participants whose ages spanned about 18 to 100 years.

Material: PBMCs or T cells enriched from blood (not recorded which). This sequence joins TRBV6-5 and TRBJ2-7; D not resolved. This receptor was identified in a man aged 35 to 55 with acute COVID-19. CDR3 sequence: CASSYGSTTQYEQYF. The CDR3 nucleotides are TGTGCCAGCAGTTACGGATCGACCACACAGTACGAGCAGTACTTC.